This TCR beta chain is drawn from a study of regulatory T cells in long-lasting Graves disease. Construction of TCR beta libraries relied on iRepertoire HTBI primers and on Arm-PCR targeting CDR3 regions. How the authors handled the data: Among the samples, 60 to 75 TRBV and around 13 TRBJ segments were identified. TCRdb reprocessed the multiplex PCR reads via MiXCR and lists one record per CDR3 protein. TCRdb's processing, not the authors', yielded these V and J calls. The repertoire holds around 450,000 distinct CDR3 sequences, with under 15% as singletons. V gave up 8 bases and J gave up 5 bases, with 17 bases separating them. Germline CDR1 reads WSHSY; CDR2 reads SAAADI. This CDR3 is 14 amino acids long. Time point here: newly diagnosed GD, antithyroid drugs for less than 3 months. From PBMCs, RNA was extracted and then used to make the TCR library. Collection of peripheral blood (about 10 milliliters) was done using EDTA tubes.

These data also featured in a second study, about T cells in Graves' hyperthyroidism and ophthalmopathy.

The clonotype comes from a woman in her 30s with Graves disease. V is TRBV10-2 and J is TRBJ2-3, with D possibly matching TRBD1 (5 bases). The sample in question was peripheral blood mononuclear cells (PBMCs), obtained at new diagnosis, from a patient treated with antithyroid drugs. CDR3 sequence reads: CASQPQGSKDTQYF. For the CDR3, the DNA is TGCGCCAGCCAACCTCAGGGTTCTAAAGATACGCAGTATTTT.